This T cell receptor (beta chain) was profiled in a study of shared clonotypes between healthy human individuals. About the study: Serving as donors were a couple of women and three men, whose ages spanned 18 to 49. Per donor, three plates held CD4 naive cells, three held CD4 memory, two held CD8 naive and one held CD8 memory.

Produced via immunoSEQ multiplex PCR; TCRdb's table is partial and in-frame only. Of about a million clones listed, roughly 80% were seen once; the top ten hold roughly 1.4%. Germline CDR1 LGHNA, CDR2 YNFKEQ. This CDR3 is built from 15 residues. Trimming shortened V by 0 bases and J by 3 bases, and 12 bases separated the two germline ends. The TCR comes from a man aged 18 to 29 in good health. The rearrangement uses TRBV4-2 and TRBJ2-7; D is unclear. Sequencing was done on a sample of memory CD4+ T cells sorted from blood. As to subset: CD45RA-negative fraction. CDR3 amino acids: CASSQELDTLYEQYF. CDR3 DNA: TGTGCCAGCAGCCAAGAACTCGACACCCTCTACGAGCAGTACTTC.